These T cell receptor beta chains were read from a single sample in a study of CD8+CD57+ T cells in acquired aplastic anemia. TCRdb re-analysed the reads in MiXCR, keeping a single row per CDR3 protein. The sample lists 150,000 to 160,000 distinct CDR3 sequences; about 50% were seen once. Material: sorted CD4+, CD8+, or CD8+CD57+ T cells (not recorded which) from PBMCs. The receptors stem from a human donor with aplastic anemia. Both conserved end residues are part of each CDR3. A D gene is named only where the DNA matches it firmly. Not every row has a clone size; where given, it reads once, few, many or a size class.

D gene: .
clone size: .
V gene: TRBV9
J gene: TRBJ1-6
CDR3 protein: CASSVKGRNSPLHF
CDR3 DNA: TGTGCCAGCAGCGTGAAGGGGCGGAATTCACCCCTCCACTTT

D gene: .
clone size: few
V gene: TRBV3-1
J gene: TRBJ1-2
CDR3 protein: CASSQRRANYGYTF
CDR3 DNA: TGTGCCAGCAGCCAACGCAGGGCTAACTATGGCTACACCTTC

D gene: TRBD1
clone size: .
V gene: TRBV9
J gene: TRBJ2-7
CDR3 protein: CASSKRGGQGYEQYF
CDR3 DNA: TGTGCCAGCAGCAAGAGGGGAGGACAGGGTTACGAGCAGTACTTC

D gene: .
clone size: many
V gene: TRBV20-1
J gene: TRBJ1-2
CDR3 protein: CSAKAGGSNYGYTF
CDR3 DNA: TGCAGTGCTAAAGCCGGGGGTTCTAACTATGGCTACACCTTC

D gene: TRBD2
clone size: many
V gene: TRBV6-4
J gene: TRBJ2-3
CDR3 protein: CASSRTSGADTQYF
CDR3 DNA: TGTGCCAGCAGCAGAACTAGCGGCGCAGATACGCAGTATTTT

D gene: TRBD2
clone size: .
V gene: TRBV12-3/TRBV12-4
J gene: TRBJ2-1
CDR3 protein: CASSPGLAGGHNEQFF
CDR3 DNA: TGTGCCAGCAGTCCGGGACTAGCGGGGGGGCACAATGAGCAGTTCTTC

D gene: .
clone size: many
V gene: TRBV5-1
J gene: TRBJ2-7
CDR3 protein: CASSPRTDNSYEQYF
CDR3 DNA: TGCGCCAGCAGCCCGAGGACTGACAATTCCTACGAGCAGTACTTC

D gene: TRBD2
clone size: .
V gene: TRBV25-1
J gene: TRBJ2-5
CDR3 protein: CASSEYRTSGGRETQYF
CDR3 DNA: TGTGCCAGCAGTGAATATAGGACTAGCGGGGGACGGGAGACCCAGTACTTC

D gene: .
clone size: few
V gene: TRBV29-1
J gene: TRBJ2-7
CDR3 protein: CSVELGGSYEQYF
CDR3 DNA: TGCAGCGTTGAATTAGGTGGGTCCTACGAGCAGTACTTC

D gene: TRBD1
clone size: many
V gene: TRBV12-3/TRBV12-4
J gene: TRBJ1-1
CDR3 protein: CASSLARGRAVNTEAFF
CDR3 DNA: TGTGCCAGCAGTTTAGCCAGGGGGCGCGCCGTGAACACTGAAGCTTTCTTT

D gene: TRBD2
clone size: .
V gene: TRBV7-2
J gene: TRBJ2-5
CDR3 protein: CASARLAQETQYF
CDR3 DNA: TGTGCCAGCGCTAGACTAGCCCAAGAGACCCAGTACTTC

D gene: .
clone size: many
V gene: TRBV7-9
J gene: TRBJ1-2
CDR3 protein: CASSLGAEGNYGYTF
CDR3 DNA: TGTGCCAGCAGCTTAGGGGCAGAAGGCAACTATGGCTACACCTTC

D gene: .
clone size: .
V gene: TRBV2
J gene: TRBJ1-2
CDR3 protein: CASSEGGQYF
CDR3 DNA: TGTGCCAGCAGTGAAGGGGGACAATACTTC

D gene: .
clone size: many
V gene: TRBV11-2
J gene: TRBJ1-1
CDR3 protein: CASSSGTEAFF
CDR3 DNA: TGTGCCAGCAGCTCGGGCACTGAAGCTTTCTTT

D gene: .
clone size: many
V gene: TRBV19
J gene: TRBJ2-2
CDR3 protein: CASSMDGPRTPEELFF
CDR3 DNA: TGTGCCAGTAGTATGGACGGTCCTAGGACACCCGAGGAGCTGTTTTTT

D gene: .
clone size: .
V gene: TRBV10-3
J gene: TRBJ1-3
CDR3 protein: CATSDQGTGNTIYF
CDR3 DNA: TGTGCCACCAGTGACCAGGGGACTGGAAACACCATATATTTT

D gene: .
clone size: .
V gene: TRBV15
J gene: TRBJ2-3
CDR3 protein: CATSRPGVGPTDTQYF
CDR3 DNA: TGTGCCACCAGCAGACCTGGCGTGGGACCCACAGATACGCAGTATTTT

D gene: TRBD1
clone size: .
V gene: TRBV5-5
J gene: TRBJ2-7
CDR3 protein: CASSLVGTDYEQYF
CDR3 DNA: TGTGCCAGCAGCTTGGTCGGGACAGATTACGAGCAGTACTTC

D gene: .
clone size: .
V gene: TRBV7-9
J gene: TRBJ2-5
CDR3 protein: CASSSTTGAQETQYF
CDR3 DNA: TGTGCCAGCAGCTCCACCACGGGGGCCCAAGAGACCCAGTACTTC

D gene: TRBD1
clone size: .
V gene: TRBV7-6
J gene: TRBJ1-2
CDR3 protein: CASSHSLGQTYGYTF
CDR3 DNA: TGTGCCAGCAGCCATAGCCTGGGACAGACCTATGGCTACACCTTC

D gene: .
clone size: many
V gene: TRBV6-4
J gene: TRBJ2-1
CDR3 protein: CASSDSLSSAYNEQFF
CDR3 DNA: TGTGCCAGCAGTGACTCGCTTTCCAGCGCCTACAATGAGCAGTTCTTC

D gene: .
clone size: .
V gene: TRBV19
J gene: TRBJ1-2
CDR3 protein: CASSIWGQDGYTF
CDR3 DNA: TGTGCCAGTAGTATTTGGGGGCAGGATGGCTACACCTTC

D gene: .
clone size: .
V gene: TRBV10-3
J gene: TRBJ1-1
CDR3 protein: CAISESGVETEAFF
CDR3 DNA: TGTGCCATCAGTGAGTCCGGAGTCGAAACTGAAGCTTTCTTT

D gene: .
clone size: once
V gene: TRBV20-1
J gene: TRBJ2-5
CDR3 protein: CSATPGEGGQETQYF
CDR3 DNA: TGCAGTGCTACCCCGGGAGAGGGGGGCCAAGAGACCCAGTACTTC

D gene: TRBD1
clone size: many
V gene: TRBV2
J gene: TRBJ1-6
CDR3 protein: CASSGTGTNSPLHF
CDR3 DNA: TGTGCCAGCAGTGGGACAGGGACTAATTCACCCCTCCACTTT

D gene: TRBD1
clone size: .
V gene: TRBV5-5
J gene: TRBJ1-2
CDR3 protein: CASSFGQGMYGYTF
CDR3 DNA: TGTGCCAGCAGCTTCGGACAGGGGATGTATGGCTACACCTTC

D gene: .
clone size: many
V gene: TRBV19
J gene: TRBJ2-4
CDR3 protein: CASSVTTDQYF
CDR3 DNA: TGTGCCAGTAGTGTAACGACAGACCAGTACTTC

D gene: .
clone size: .
V gene: TRBV2
J gene: TRBJ2-7
CDR3 protein: CSSKRAGNTYEQYF
CDR3 DNA: TGTTCCTCTAAACGGGCAGGGAATACCTACGAGCAGTACTTC

D gene: .
clone size: many
V gene: TRBV7-9
J gene: TRBJ2-7
CDR3 protein: CASSLEGGGLNEQYF
CDR3 DNA: TGTGCCAGCAGCTTAGAGGGGGGGGGGCTGAACGAGCAGTACTTC

D gene: .
clone size: .
V gene: TRBV19
J gene: TRBJ2-2
CDR3 protein: CASSQLGGAYELFF
CDR3 DNA: TGTGCCAGTAGTCAACTAGGGGGTGCCTACGAGCTGTTTTTT

D gene: .
clone size: .
V gene: TRBV29-1
J gene: TRBJ2-3
CDR3 protein: CSVVGGTSRTDTQYF
CDR3 DNA: TGCAGCGTTGTGGGTGGGACCTCCCGCACAGATACGCAGTATTTT

D gene: .
clone size: .
V gene: TRBV29-1
J gene: TRBJ2-2
CDR3 protein: CSVSRGRSANTGELFF
CDR3 DNA: TGCAGCGTTAGTCGAGGGAGGTCCGCGAACACCGGGGAGCTGTTTTTT

D gene: TRBD2
clone size: .
V gene: TRBV29-1
J gene: TRBJ2-2
CDR3 protein: CSGGLAANTGELFF
CDR3 DNA: TGCAGCGGAGGACTAGCGGCGAACACCGGGGAGCTGTTTTTT

D gene: .
clone size: .
V gene: TRBV5-1
J gene: TRBJ2-2
CDR3 protein: CASSLLGHRRELFF
CDR3 DNA: TGCGCCAGCAGCTTGTTGGGTCACCGCCGGGAGCTGTTTTTT

D gene: TRBD2
clone size: .
V gene: TRBV25-1
J gene: TRBJ2-1
CDR3 protein: CASSPTWTSGSGEQFF
CDR3 DNA: TGTGCCAGCAGTCCAACATGGACTAGCGGGAGCGGTGAGCAGTTCTTC

D gene: .
clone size: .
V gene: TRBV24-1
J gene: TRBJ1-4
CDR3 protein: CATSRVSNEKLSF
CDR3 DNA: TGTGCCACCAGCCGGGTCTCTAATGAAAAACTGTCTTTT

D gene: TRBD1
clone size: many
V gene: TRBV4-1
J gene: TRBJ2-7
CDR3 protein: CASSQLGQEYEQYF
CDR3 DNA: TGCGCCAGCAGCCAATTGGGACAGGAATACGAGCAGTACTTC

D gene: .
clone size: many
V gene: TRBV29-1
J gene: TRBJ1-2
CDR3 protein: CSVERGGGGYTF
CDR3 DNA: TGCAGCGTTGAACGGGGGGGGGGTGGCTACACCTTC

D gene: .
clone size: .
V gene: TRBV19
J gene: TRBJ1-5
CDR3 protein: CAAGYEQPQHF
CDR3 DNA: TGTGCGGCAGGGTACGAACAGCCCCAGCATTTT

D gene: .
clone size: .
V gene: TRBV29-1
J gene: TRBJ1-4
CDR3 protein: CSGGDGNEKLFF
CDR3 DNA: TGCAGCGGAGGTGATGGGAATGAAAAACTGTTTTTT

D gene: .
clone size: few
V gene: TRBV11-1
J gene: TRBJ2-1
CDR3 protein: CASSLVGRRNNEQFF
CDR3 DNA: TGTGCCAGCAGTCTCGTGGGGCGACGGAACAATGAGCAGTTCTTC

D gene: TRBD2
clone size: .
V gene: TRBV10-3
J gene: TRBJ2-1
CDR3 protein: CAISGGTSGAYNEQFF
CDR3 DNA: TGTGCCATCAGTGGCGGGACTAGCGGGGCCTACAATGAGCAGTTCTTC